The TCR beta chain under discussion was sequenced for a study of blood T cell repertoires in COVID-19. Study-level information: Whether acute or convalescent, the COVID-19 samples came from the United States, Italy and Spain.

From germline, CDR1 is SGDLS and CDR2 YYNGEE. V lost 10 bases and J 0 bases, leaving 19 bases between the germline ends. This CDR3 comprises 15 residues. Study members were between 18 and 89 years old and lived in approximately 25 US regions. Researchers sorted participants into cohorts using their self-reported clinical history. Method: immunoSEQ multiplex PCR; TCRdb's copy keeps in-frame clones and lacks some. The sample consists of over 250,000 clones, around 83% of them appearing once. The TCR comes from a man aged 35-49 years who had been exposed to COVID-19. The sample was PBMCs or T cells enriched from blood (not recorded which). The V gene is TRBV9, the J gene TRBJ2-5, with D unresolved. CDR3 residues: CASSVADKYQETQYF. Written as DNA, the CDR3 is TGTGCCTCCAGCGTAGCCGACAAGTACCAAGAGACCCAGTACTTC.